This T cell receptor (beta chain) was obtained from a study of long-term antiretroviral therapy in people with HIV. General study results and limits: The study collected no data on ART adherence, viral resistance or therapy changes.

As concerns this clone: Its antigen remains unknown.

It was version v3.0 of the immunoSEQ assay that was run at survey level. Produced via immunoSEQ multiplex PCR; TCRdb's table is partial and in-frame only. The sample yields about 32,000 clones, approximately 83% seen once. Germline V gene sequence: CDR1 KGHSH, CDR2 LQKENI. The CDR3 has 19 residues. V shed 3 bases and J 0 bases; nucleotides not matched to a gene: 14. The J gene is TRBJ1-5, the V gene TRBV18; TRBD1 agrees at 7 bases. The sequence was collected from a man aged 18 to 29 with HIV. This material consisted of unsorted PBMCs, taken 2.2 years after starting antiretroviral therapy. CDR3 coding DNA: TGTGCCAGCTCACCCGTGGGACAGCCCGATAAATATAGCAATCAGCCCCAGCATTTT. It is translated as CASSPVGQPDKYSNQPQHF.